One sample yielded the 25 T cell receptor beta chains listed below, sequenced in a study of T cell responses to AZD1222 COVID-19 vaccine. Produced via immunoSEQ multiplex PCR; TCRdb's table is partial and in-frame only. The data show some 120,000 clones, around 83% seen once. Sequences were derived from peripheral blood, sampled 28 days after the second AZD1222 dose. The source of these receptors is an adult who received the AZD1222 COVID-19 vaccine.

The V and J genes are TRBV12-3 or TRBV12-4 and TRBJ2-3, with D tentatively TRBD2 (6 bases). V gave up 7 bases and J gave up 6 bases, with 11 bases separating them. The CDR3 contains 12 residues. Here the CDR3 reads CASTPGGDTQYF. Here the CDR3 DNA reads TGTGCCAGCACCCCTGGGGGGGATACGCAGTATTTT.

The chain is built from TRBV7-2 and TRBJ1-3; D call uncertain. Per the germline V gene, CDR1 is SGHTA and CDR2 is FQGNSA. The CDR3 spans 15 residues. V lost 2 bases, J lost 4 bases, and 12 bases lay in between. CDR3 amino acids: CASSLQGSEGNTIYF. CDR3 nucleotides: TGTGCCAGCAGCTTACAAGGGAGTGAAGGAAACACCATATATTTT.

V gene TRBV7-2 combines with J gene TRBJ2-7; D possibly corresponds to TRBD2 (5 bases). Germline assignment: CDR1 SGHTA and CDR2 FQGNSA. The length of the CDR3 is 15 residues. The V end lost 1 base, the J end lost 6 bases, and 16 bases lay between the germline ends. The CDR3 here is CASSLDRTPSTEQYF. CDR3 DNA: TGTGCCAGCAGCTTAGATCGGACTCCCTCCACCGAGCAGTACTTC. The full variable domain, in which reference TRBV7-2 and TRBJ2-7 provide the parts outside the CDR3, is GAGVSQSPSNKVTEKGKDVELRCDPISGHTALYWYRQSLGQGLEFLIYFQGNSAPDKSGLPSDRFSAERTGGSVSTLTIQRTQQEDSAVYLCASSLDRTPSTEQYFGPGTRLTVT.

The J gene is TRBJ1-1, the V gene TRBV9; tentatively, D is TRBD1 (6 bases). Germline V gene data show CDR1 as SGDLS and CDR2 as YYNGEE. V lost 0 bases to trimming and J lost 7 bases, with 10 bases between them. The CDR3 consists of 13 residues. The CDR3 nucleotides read TGTGCCAGCAGCGTAGTACAGGGACGTGAAGCTTTCTTT. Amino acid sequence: CASSVVQGREAFF.

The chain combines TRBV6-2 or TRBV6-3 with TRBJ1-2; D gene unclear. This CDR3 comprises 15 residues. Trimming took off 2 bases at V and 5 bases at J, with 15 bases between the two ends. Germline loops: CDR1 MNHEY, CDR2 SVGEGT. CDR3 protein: CASSYGPPPRYGYTF. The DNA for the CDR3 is TGTGCCAGCAGTTACGGGCCGCCTCCCCGATATGGCTACACCTTC.

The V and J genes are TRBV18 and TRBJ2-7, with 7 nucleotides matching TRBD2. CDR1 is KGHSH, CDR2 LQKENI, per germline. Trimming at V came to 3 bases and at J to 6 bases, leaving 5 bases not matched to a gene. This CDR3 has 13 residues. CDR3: CASSPGGVGEQYF. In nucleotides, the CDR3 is TGTGCCAGCTCACCGGGAGGGGTGGGCGAGCAGTACTTC.

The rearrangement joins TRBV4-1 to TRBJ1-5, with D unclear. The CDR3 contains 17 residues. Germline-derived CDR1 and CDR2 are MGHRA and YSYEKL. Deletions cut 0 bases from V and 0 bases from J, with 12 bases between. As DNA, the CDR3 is TGCGCCAGCAGCCAAGAAGGAGGAAGAAATAGCAATCAGCCCCAGCATTTT. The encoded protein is CASSQEGGRNSNQPQHF.

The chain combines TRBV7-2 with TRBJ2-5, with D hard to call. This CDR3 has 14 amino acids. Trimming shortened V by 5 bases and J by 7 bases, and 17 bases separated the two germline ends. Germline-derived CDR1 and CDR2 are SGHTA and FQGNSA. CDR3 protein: CASSPIMGLGTQYF. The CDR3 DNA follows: TGTGCCAGCAGCCCCATAATGGGTCTGGGGACCCAGTACTTC.

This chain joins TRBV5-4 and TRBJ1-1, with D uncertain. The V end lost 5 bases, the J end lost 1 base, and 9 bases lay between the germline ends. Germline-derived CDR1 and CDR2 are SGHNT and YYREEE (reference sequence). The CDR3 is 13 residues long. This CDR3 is CASRVDSNTEAFF. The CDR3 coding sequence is TGTGCCAGCAGAGTGGACTCGAACACTGAAGCTTTCTTT.

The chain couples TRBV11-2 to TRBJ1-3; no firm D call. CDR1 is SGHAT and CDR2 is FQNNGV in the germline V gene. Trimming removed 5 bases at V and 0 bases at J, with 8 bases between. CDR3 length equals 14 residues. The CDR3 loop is CASSPWSSGNTIYF. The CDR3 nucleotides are TGTGCCAGCAGCCCCTGGAGCTCTGGAAACACCATATATTTT.

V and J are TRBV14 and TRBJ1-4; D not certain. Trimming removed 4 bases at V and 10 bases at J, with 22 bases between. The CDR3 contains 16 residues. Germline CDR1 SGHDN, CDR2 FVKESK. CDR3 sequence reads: CASSPASLSGGRKLFF. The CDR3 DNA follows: TGTGCCAGCAGCCCAGCGAGTTTGTCAGGTGGTAGAAAACTGTTTTTT.

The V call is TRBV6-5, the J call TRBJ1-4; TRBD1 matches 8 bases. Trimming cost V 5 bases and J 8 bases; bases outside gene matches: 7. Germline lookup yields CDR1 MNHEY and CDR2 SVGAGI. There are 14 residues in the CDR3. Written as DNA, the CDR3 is TGTGCCAGCAGTCCCTGGACAGGGACGGAAAAACTGTTTTTT. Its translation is CASSPWTGTEKLFF.

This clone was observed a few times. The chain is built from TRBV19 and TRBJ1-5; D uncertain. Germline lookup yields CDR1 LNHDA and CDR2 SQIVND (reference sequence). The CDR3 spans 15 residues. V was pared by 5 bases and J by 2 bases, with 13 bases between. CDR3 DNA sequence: TGTGCCAGTAGTTCGCGGATTCGCGGCAATCAGCCCCAGCATTTT. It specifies CASSSRIRGNQPQHF. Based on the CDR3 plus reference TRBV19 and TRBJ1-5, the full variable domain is DGGITQSPKYLFRKEGQNVTLSCEQNLNHDAMYWYRQDPGQGLRLIYYSQIVNDFQKGDIAEGYSVSREKKESFPLTVTSAQKNPTAFYLCASSSRIRGNQPQHFGDGTRLSIL.

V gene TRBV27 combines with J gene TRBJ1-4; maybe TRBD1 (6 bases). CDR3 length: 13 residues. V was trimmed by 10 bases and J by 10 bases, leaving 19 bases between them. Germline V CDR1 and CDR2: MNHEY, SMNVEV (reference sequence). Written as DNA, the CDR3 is TGTGCCACCCGACAGGTTGGGGGATTAAAACTGTTTTTT. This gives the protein CATRQVGGLKLFF. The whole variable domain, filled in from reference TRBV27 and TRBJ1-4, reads EAQVTQNPRYLITVTGKKLTVTCSQNMNHEYMSWYRQDPGLGLRQIYYSMNVEVTDKGDVPEGYKVSRKEKRNFPLILESPSPNQTSLYFCATRQVGGLKLFFGSGTQLSVL.

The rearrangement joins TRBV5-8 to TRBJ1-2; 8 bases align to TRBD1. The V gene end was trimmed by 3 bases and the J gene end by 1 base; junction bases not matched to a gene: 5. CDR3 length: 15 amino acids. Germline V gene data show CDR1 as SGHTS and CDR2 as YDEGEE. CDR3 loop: CASSSRTGINYGYTF. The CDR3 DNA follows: TGTGCCAGCAGCTCGCGGACAGGGATTAACTATGGCTACACCTTC.

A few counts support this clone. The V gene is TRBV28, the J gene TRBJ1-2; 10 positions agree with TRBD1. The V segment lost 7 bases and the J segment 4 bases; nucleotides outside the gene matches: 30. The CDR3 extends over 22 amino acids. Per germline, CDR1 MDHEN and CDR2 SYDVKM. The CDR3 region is CASTSSSLRGSETGGAPYGYTF. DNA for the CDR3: TGTGCCAGCACCTCGAGCAGCCTGAGGGGGTCCGAGACAGGGGGCGCGCCCTATGGCTACACCTTC.

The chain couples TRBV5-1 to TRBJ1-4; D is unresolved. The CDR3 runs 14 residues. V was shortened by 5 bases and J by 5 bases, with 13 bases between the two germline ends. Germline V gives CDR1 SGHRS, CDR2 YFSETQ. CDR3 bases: TGCGCCAGCAGTCAGGACCTATTCAATGAAAAACTGTTTTTT. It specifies CASSQDLFNEKLFF.

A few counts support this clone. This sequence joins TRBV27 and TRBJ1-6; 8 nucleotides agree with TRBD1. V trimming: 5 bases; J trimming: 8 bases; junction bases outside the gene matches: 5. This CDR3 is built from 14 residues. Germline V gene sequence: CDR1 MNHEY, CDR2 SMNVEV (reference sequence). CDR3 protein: CASSHRDRYSPLHF. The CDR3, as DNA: TGTGCCAGCAGTCACAGGGACAGGTATTCACCCCTCCACTTT.

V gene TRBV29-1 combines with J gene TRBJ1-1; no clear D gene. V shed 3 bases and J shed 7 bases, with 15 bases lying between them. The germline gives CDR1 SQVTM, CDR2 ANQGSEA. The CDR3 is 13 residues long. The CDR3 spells CSVESGITHEAFF. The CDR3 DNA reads TGCAGCGTTGAGTCGGGTATAACCCATGAAGCTTTCTTT. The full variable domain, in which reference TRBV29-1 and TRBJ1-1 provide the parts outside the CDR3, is SAVISQKPSRDICQRGTSLTIQCQVDSQVTMMFWYRQQPGQSLTLIATANQGSEATYESGFVIDKFPISRPNLTFSTLTVSNMSPEDSSIYLCSVESGITHEAFFGQGTRLTVV.

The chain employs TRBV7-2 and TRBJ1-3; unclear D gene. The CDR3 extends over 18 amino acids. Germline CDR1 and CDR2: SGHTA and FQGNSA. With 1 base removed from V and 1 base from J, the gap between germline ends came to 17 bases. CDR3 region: CASSLGLFSRHSGNTIYF. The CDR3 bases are TGTGCCAGCAGCTTAGGCCTTTTCAGTAGGCATTCTGGAAACACCATATATTTT.

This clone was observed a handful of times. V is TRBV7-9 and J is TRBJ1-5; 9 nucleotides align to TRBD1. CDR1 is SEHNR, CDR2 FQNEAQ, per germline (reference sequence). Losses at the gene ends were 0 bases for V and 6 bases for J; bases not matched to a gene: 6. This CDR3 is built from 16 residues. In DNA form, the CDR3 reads TGTGCCAGCAGCTTAGCGGGACAGGGAAGCGGTCAGCCCCAGCATTTT. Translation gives CASSLAGQGSGQPQHF.

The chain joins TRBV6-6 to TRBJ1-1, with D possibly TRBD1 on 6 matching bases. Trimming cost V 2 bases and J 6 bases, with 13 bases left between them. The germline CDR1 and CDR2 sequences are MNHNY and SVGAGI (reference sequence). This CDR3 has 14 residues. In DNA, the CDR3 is TGTGCCAGCAGTTACCGGGGTGAGGGGGCTGAAGCTTTCTTT. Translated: CASSYRGEGAEAFF.

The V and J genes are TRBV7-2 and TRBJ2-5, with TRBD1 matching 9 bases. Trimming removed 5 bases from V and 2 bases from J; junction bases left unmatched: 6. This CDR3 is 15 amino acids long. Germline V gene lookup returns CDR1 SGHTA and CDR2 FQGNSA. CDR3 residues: CASSRYRGQQETQYF. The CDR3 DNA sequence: TGTGCCAGCAGCCGGTACAGGGGGCAGCAAGAGACCCAGTACTTC.

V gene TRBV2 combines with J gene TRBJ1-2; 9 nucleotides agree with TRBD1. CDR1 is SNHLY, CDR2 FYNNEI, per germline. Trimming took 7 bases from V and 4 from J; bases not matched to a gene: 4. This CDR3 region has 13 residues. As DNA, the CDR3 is TGTGCCAGCATTCCGGACAGGGGCTATGGCTACACCTTC. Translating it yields CASIPDRGYGYTF. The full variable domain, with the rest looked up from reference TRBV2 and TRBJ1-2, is EPEVTQTPSHQVTQMGQEVILRCVPISNHLYFYWYRQILGQKVEFLVSFYNNEISEKSEIFDDQFSVERPDGSNFTLKIRSTKLEDSAMYFCASIPDRGYGYTFGSGTRLTVV.

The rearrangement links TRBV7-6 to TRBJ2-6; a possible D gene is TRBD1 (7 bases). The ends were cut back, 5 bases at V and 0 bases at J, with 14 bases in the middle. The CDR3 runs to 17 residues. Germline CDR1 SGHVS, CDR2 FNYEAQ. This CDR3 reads CASSPGGRRSGANVLTF. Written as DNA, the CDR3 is TGTGCCAGCAGCCCAGGGGGGCGTCGCTCTGGGGCCAACGTCCTGACTTTC.